This T cell receptor (beta chain) appears in the sequencing data of a study of cytomegalovirus exposure and HLA in healthy donors (dated by TCRdb to about 2017). In terms of the full investigation: According to an earlier analysis of around 600 of the donors, roughly 180 million T cells yielded 90 million to 130 million unique TCR beta sequences and approximately 300 Gb of sequence data. High-throughput TCR immunosequencing, statistical association of individual TCRs with disease status, and machine learning were combined to predict cytomegalovirus infection status. Roughly 300 gigabases of sequencing data and 78 million or so unique TCR sequences were included in an early release covering over 600 HLA-typed donors. Typing coverage differed by locus: A, B, C, DRB1 and DQB1 were typed in roughly 629-630 donors, DQA1 in 522, DPA1 in around 600, and DPB1 in approximately 450. The later analysis used no new phenotypic data to find candidate immune exposures, relying instead on TCR beta sequences and their occurrence across donors. An earlier analysis of several hundred of the donors used high-throughput TCR beta sequencing to judge whether each TCR beta V gene segment behaved as functional or pseudogenic. Donor age, sex, ethnicity and CMV serostatus were compiled together with the repertoire data. In addition to the first cohort of 666 subjects, a separate validation cohort of 100 to 150 different subjects was used. The aim of the study was to test whether cataloging public T cell receptors could identify signatures of past pathogen exposure. A later genetic analysis took genome-wide SNP genotypes for about three fifths of the 666 donors and used that subset as a discovery cohort. Across some 400 genotyped donors of the cohort, an average of approximately 240,000 unique TCR beta nucleotide sequences per donor were sequenced, and approximately 17% of those sequences were non-productive. Every repertoire in the discovery cohort had been generated on one and the same sequencing platform. HLA typing covered class I and class II loci at four-digit resolution. A later analysis re-examined previously published TCR beta repertoires from more than 600 donors and added high-resolution HLA genotyping to investigate patterns of TCR occurrence. The study used immunosequencing to profile the T cell repertoires of approximately 640 subjects and linked those repertoires to cytomegalovirus serostatus. A handful of DR-DQ haplotypes were handled as single units for association and clustering because linkage in the cohort was strong. Among the approximately 420 genotyped donors, around 79% belonged to the genetic ancestry cluster associated with self-reported Caucasian donors.

The library was prepared using the immunoSEQ multiplex PCR assay. A mixture of 60 forward primers for TCR Vbeta segments and 13 reverse primers for TCR Jbeta segments was used in the multiplex PCR. The CDR3 region of rearranged TCR beta genes was amplified from genomic DNA with a multiplex PCR assay. Amplified TCR beta libraries were sequenced as 87-base-pair reads on the Illumina HiSeq System. In the source study's methods: A later analysis tallied tens of millions of unique TCR beta chains across the 666 repertoires, and approximately 11 million of those chains were shared by two or more donors. To remove PCR and sequencing errors, raw reads were error-corrected and collapsed into unique sequences using a nearest-neighbor algorithm that merged closely related sequences. V, D and J gene segments were assigned by aligning CDR3 sequences to IMGT reference sequences. For a sequence to be retained, a match of at least six nucleotides to both a V gene segment and a J gene segment was required. Rearrangements were called productive when the CDR3 lacked stop codons and stayed in frame with V and J; all others were non-productive. Following IMGT convention, CDR3 was defined as the stretch from the second conserved V-encoded cysteine to the conserved J-encoded phenylalanine. Sequences without an unambiguous match to a single V gene segment were excluded from the earlier analysis of approximately 560 of the donors. An earlier analysis of fewer than 650 of the donors classified V segments as functional when productive rearrangements were above 56.7% and as segregating when the standard deviation between donors was above 5%. A statistical classification framework was developed to diagnose cytomegalovirus status using the catalog of TCR beta chain sequences. V and J gene assignment, in a later analysis, came from comparing TCR nucleotide sequences with IMGT/GENE-DB human TR gene sequences. In a later analysis, CDR3 sequences and most-parsimonious VDJ recombination scenarios were assigned using the TCRdist pipeline. In a later analysis, each TCR beta chain was defined by its CDR3 amino acid sequence together with its V-gene family, and reads without a unique V-gene family were excluded. To address suspected cross-contamination and a sequencing artifact, a later analysis removed approximately 600 highly shared, low-generation-probability nucleotide sequences. For each public chain, a later analysis derived a clonal expansion index from normalized ranks of inferred template counts within each repertoire. Generation probabilities in a later analysis came from a VDJ recombination model fitted to out-of-frame rearrangements, and those results were checked against IGoR. Hypergeometric tests were used in a later analysis to score TCR-TCR, TCR-HLA and TCR-CMV co-occurrence, with a repertoire-size bias correction applied to the TCR pairs. A later analysis estimated false discovery rates by permuting HLA or CMV assignments 20 times. In a later analysis, co-occurring TCRs were grouped with DBSCAN, and TCRdist sequence similarity was added when clustering was performed within HLA-allele-positive subsets. Co-occurrence clustering excluded repertoires with fewer than 30,000 or more than 120,000 public chains, plus five with anomalous nucleotide sharing. The clones in this table, taken by TCRdb from immuneACCESS, are in-frame only. Not every clone is retained; where verified, under half of the shortfall comes from an unresolved V gene, and the cause of the rest is unknown. That table is the source of V, J and clone size, and D and trimming were worked out from the DNA. The sample records about 140,000 clones, 70% to 85% of which are singletons. The leading ten clones occupy around 10% of the sample.

Overall study outcomes, separate from this receptor: The only immune exposure information available for the cohort was CMV serostatus. Cytomegalovirus status was reported to be diagnosed by the classifier with high specificity and sensitivity in both the original and validation cohorts. Because HLA typing was unavailable for some donors at each locus, only the typed subset was used in association tests. An earlier analysis of around 600 of the donors showed that most TCR beta V segments appeared in productive rearrangements either about 87% or about 30% of the time, which broadly matched IMGT annotations. The study gave a list of 150 to 200 TCR beta chains associated with cytomegalovirus. A cluster of highly shared sequence variants was judged likely to represent a technical artifact of the sequencing pipeline. V-gene and J-gene trimming of TCR beta chains was associated with a missense DCLRE1C variant in a later genetic analysis, and the association was replicated in an independent cohort. The authors suggested that the approach could potentially be extended to other disease states and immunological phenotypes. A further reported finding was that TCR beta sequences accurately predicted the HLA-A and HLA-B alleles for most subjects in the first cohort. A later analysis found that HLA-associated TCR beta chains were more clonally expanded and had lower generation probabilities than equally common non-associated chains. Most TCR sequences were observed very rarely across donors, whereas some public TCRs were present in many individuals. The presence/absence analyses assumed that sequencing depth was roughly uniform across donors, and that assumption may not be true. In this cohort, only TCR beta chains were sequenced, and detectable features were limited by the absence of alpha or paired-chain data. According to a later genetic analysis, donors in an Asian-associated ancestry cluster had fewer N-insertions in productive TCRs than the roughly 700-donor mean. Strong co-occurrence of HLA alleles, especially DR and DQ, made assigning TCR associations to individual alleles difficult. According to a later analysis, TCR association rates differed among HLA loci, with DRB1 alleles showing the most associated TCRs and HLA-C alleles showing the fewest. Correlated functional status among segregating V segments might reflect linkage disequilibrium, but an unknown experimental factor could not be ruled out. About 17 rarely observed V segments, including chromosome 9 orphons, were excluded from the earlier analysis of about 600 of the donors because counts were too low. In a later analysis, most CMV-associated TCR beta chains were found to appear HLA-restricted, with HLA associations seemingly driven largely by CMV exposure. In vitro tests confirmed that three of the cytomegalovirus-associated TCR beta chains recognize cytomegalovirus antigens. According to a later analysis, parvovirus B19, influenza, CMV and Epstein-Barr virus appeared linked to several top co-occurrence clusters. Specific HLA alleles were associated with about 17,000 TCR beta sequences at a false discovery rate of 0.05 in a later analysis.

The cohort consisted of more than 650 healthy bone marrow donors. At the time of sampling, all cohort members were nominally healthy, though unrecorded immune exposures were likely present. The donor tested CMV seropositive, placing the donor among the roughly 270 seropositive members of the cohort. Every donor gave a peripheral blood sample, and the peripheral blood mononuclear cells from that sample were used for TCR beta sequencing. The Qiagen DNeasy Blood Extraction Kit was used to extract genomic DNA from the blood cell samples. As for this clone: Its antigen is currently not known. No much larger clonotype is one base removed from it; base qualities were not supplied.

The TCR was taken from a woman aged 60-70 years in good health and CMV-seropositive. Sequencing was carried out using PBMCs.

The bases are TGTGCCAGCAGCCCGCGACTAACCCCGGGGCTGTTTTTT. Its product reads: CASSPRLTPGLFF. The V and J segments used are TRBV11-2 and TRBJ2-2; 5 matching bases give a weak D call of TRBD2. Sequences SGHAT (CDR1) and FQNNGV (CDR2) are obtained from the germline V gene. From cysteine to phenylalanine, the CDR3 is 13 amino acids long. Here the CDR3 DNA is all that survives: 39 bases in frame from base 1. The V and J ends are trimmed by 5 bases and 13 bases, leaving 17 bases between them.